This T cell receptor beta chain was identified in a study of cytomegalovirus exposure and HLA in healthy donors. Primers for the PCR totalled 60 Vbeta and 13 Jbeta. Clones were read by immunoSEQ multiplex PCR, and TCRdb kept only the in-frame ones, dropping some. The repertoire holds under 150,000 clones, 80% seen once, with approximately 2.1% in the top ten. Broader study findings: Analyzed later, association rates of TCRs varied across HLA loci, with DRB1 most and HLA-C fewest. Listed as cytomegalovirus-associated were 150 or so TCR beta chains.

V was clipped by 2 bases and J by 2 bases, with 18 bases between them. The CDR3 is 18 amino acids. CDR1 is MGHRA and CDR2 is YSYEKL in the germline V gene. Note on this clone: What it binds is not known.

This TCR was recovered from a man aged 25 to 40 in good health and CMV-seronegative. The source material was PBMCs. The chain employs TRBV4-1 and TRBJ1-4, with no clear D. The CDR3 DNA reads as TGCGCCAGCAGCCAACCCCCTGGTCCCACCGGGACTAATGAAAAACTGTTTTTT. Protein sequence: CASSQPPGPTGTNEKLFF.